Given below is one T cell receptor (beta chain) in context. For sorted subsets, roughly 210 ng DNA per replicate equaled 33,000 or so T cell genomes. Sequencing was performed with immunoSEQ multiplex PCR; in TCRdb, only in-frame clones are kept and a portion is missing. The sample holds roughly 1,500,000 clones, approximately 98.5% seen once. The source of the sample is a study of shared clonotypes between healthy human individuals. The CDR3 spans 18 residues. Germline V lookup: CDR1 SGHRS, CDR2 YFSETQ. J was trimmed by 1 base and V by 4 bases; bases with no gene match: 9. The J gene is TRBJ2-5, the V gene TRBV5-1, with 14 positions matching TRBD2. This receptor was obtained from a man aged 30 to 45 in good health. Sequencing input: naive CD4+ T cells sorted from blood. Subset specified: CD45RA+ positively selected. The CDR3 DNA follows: TGCGCCAGCAGCCCCGAGCCGACTAGCGGGAGGGCCCAAGAGACCCAGTACTTC. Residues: CASSPEPTSGRAQETQYF.